The 3 T cell receptor beta chains presented below share a single source sample, sequenced in a study of blood T cell repertoires in COVID-19. Profiled with immunoSEQ multiplex PCR; TCRdb holds only in-frame clones, not every one. Of about 150,000 clones listed, roughly 84% are singletons. Sequenced material: peripheral blood. The receptor set was obtained from a human donor in a cohort sampled during active COVID-19.

The chain uses TRBV10-3 and TRBJ2-3; the D gene is possibly TRBD2 (6 bases). The CDR3 totals 17 residues. CDR1 is ENHRY, CDR2 SYGVKD, per germline. Trimming pared 2 bases from V and 3 bases from J, leaving 18 bases between. The CDR3 DNA sequence: TGTGCCATCAGTGAGAATTTGGGGCGGGGAGGAACAGATACGCAGTATTTT. Translation: CAISENLGRGGTDTQYF.

The chain joins TRBV7-9 to TRBJ2-7, with 7 bases identical to TRBD1. The germline V gene has CDR1 SEHNR and CDR2 FQNEAQ (reference sequence). The CDR3 runs to 14 residues. With V trimmed by 5 bases and J by 2 bases, 6 bases remained unmatched. In DNA, the CDR3 is TGTGCCAGCAGCCAAGGGACAGTCACCTACGAGCAGTACTTC. This sequence encodes CASSQGTVTYEQYF.

This chain joins TRBV3-1 (or the pseudogene TRBV3-2) and TRBJ2-2, with a tentative D call TRBD2 (5 bases). The CDR3 is 14 residues long. Germline values: CDR1 LGHDT, CDR2 YNNKEL (reference sequence). V lost 5 bases, J lost 5 bases, and 12 bases lay in between. The CDR3 sequence: CASSSTSTTGELFF. The CDR3 nucleotides read TGTGCCAGCAGCTCAACTAGTACAACCGGGGAGCTGTTTTTT.